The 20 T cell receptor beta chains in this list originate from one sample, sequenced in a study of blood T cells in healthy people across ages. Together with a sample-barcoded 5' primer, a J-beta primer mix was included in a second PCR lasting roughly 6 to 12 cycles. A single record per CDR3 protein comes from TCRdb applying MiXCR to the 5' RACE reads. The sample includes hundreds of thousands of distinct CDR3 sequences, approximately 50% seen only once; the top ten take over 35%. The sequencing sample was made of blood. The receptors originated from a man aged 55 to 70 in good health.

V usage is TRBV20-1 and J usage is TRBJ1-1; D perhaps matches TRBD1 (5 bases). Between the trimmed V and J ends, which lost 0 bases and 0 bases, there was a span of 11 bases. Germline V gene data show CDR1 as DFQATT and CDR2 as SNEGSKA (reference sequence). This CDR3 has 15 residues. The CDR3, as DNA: TGCAGTGCTAGAGATCGGCAGGGCTTGAACACTGAAGCTTTCTTT. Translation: CSARDRQGLNTEAFF.

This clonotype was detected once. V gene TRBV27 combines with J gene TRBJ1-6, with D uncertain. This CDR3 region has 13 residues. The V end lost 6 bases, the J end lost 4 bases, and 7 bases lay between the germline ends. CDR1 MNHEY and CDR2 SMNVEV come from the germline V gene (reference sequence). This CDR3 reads CASRALYNSPLHF. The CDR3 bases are TGTGCCAGCAGAGCGCTATATAATTCACCCCTCCACTTT.

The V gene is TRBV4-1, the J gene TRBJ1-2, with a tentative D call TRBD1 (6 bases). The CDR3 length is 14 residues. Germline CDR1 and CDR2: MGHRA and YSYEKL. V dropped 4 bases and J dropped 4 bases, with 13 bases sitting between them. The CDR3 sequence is CASSPGGGGYGYTF. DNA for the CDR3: TGCGCCAGCAGCCCCGGGGGAGGGGGCTATGGCTACACCTTC.

CDR3 coding DNA: TGTGCCAGCAGTAAGACGCGCAGGGATCGGTATAGCAATCAGCCCCAGCATTTT. This encodes CASSKTRRDRYSNQPQHF. The chain couples TRBV28 to TRBJ1-5, with D tentatively TRBD1 (5 bases). V dropped 5 bases and J dropped 0 bases, with 20 bases sitting between them. Germline CDR1 reads MDHEN; CDR2 reads SYDVKM. This CDR3 has 18 amino acids.

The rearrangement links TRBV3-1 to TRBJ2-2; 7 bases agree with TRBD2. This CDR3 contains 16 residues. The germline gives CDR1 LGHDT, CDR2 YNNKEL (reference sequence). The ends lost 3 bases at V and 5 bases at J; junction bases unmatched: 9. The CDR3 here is CASSQGWGGRTGELFF. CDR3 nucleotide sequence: TGTGCCAGCAGCCAGGGATGGGGGGGACGGACCGGGGAGCTGTTTTTT.

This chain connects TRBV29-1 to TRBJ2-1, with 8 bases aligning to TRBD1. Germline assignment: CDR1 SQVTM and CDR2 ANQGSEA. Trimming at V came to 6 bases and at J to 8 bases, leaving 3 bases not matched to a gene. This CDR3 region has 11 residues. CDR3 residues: CSVGQADEQFF. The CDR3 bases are TGCAGCGTGGGACAGGCCGATGAGCAGTTCTTC.

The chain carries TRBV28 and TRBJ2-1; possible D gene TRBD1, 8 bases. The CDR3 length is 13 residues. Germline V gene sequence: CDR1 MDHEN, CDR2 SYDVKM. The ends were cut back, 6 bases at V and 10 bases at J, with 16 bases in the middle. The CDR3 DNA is TGTGCCAGCAGGGTAACAGGGGGAGGGGAGCAGTTCTTC. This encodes CASRVTGGGEQFF.

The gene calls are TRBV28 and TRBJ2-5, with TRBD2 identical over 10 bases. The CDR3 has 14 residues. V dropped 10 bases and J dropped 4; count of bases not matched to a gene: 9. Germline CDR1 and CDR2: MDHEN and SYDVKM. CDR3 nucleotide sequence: TGTGCCACCCGAGCGGGGGGGCGTACAGAGACCCAGTACTTC. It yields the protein CATRAGGRTETQYF.

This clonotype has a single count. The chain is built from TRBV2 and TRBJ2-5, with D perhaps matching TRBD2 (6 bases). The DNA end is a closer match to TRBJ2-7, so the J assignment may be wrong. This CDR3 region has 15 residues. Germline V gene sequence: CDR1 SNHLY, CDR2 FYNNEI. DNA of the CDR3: TGTGCCAGCAGTCCCTCTAGCGCGATCAGTTACGAGCAGTACTTC. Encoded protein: CASSPSSAISYEQYF.

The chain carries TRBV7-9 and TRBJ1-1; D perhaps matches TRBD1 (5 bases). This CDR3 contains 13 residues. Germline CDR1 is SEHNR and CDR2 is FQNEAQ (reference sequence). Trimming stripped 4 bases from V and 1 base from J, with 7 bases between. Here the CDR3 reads CASSSGENTEAFF. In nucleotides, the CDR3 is TGTGCCAGCAGCTCGGGGGAGAACACTGAAGCTTTCTTT.

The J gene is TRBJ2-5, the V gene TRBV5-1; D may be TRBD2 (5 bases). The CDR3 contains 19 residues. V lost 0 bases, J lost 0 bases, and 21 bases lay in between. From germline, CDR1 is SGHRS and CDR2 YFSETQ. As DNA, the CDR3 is TGCGCCAGCAGCTTGGTGGCTAGCAACCTACCAACATACCAAGAGACCCAGTACTTC. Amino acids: CASSLVASNLPTYQETQYF.

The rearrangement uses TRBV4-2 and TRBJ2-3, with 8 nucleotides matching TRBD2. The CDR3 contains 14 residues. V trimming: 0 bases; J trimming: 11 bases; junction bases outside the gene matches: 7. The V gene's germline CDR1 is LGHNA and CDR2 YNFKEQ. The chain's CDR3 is CASSQDRARGEQYF. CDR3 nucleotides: TGTGCCAGCAGCCAAGATCGGGCGCGGGGGGAGCAGTATTTT.

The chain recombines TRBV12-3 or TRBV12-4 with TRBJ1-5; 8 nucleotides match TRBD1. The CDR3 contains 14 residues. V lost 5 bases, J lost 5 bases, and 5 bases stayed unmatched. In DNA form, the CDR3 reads TGTGCCAGCAGTCGACAGGGGCGGCATCAGCCCCAGCATTTT. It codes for CASSRQGRHQPQHF.

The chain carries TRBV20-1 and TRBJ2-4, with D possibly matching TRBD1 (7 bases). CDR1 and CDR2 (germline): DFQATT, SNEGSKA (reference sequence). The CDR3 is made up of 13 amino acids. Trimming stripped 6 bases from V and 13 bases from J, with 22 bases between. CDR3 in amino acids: CSAEGQAPGEQYF. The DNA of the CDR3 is TGCAGTGCCGAAGGACAGGCCCCGGGGGAGCAGTACTTC.

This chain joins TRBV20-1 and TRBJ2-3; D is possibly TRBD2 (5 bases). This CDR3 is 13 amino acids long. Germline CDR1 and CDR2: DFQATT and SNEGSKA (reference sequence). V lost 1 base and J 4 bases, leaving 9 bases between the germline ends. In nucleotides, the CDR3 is TGCAGTGCTAGAGTTCTAGCCGCAGATACGCAGTATTTT. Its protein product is CSARVLAADTQYF.

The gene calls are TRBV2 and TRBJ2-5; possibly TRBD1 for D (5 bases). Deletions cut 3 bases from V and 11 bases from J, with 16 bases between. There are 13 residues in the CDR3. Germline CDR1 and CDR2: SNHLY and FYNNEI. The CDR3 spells CASSEYQGLKQYF. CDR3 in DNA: TGTGCCAGCAGTGAGTATCAGGGTTTGAAGCAGTACTTC.

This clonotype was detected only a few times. In DNA, the CDR3 is TGTGCCAGCAGTTTCTCACAGCTCTACGAGCAGTACTTC. This translates into CASSFSQLYEQYF. This chain uses TRBV12-3 or TRBV12-4 with TRBJ2-7; D remains unclear. Trimming shortened V by 3 bases and J by 3 bases, and 9 bases separated the two germline ends. This CDR3 contains 13 residues.

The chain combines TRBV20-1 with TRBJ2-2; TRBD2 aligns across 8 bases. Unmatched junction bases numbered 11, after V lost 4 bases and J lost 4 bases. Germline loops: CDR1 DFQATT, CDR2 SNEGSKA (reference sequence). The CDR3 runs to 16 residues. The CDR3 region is CSAMEGGGRPTGELFF. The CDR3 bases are TGCAGTGCTATGGAAGGAGGCGGGAGGCCCACCGGGGAGCTGTTTTTT.

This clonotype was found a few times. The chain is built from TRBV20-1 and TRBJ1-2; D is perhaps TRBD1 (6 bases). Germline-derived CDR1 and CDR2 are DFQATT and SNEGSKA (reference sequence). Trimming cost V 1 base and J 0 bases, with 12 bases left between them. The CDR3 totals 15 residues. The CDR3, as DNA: TGCAGTGCTAGAGCCCGGACAGACTCTAACTATGGCTACACCTTC. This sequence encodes CSARARTDSNYGYTF.

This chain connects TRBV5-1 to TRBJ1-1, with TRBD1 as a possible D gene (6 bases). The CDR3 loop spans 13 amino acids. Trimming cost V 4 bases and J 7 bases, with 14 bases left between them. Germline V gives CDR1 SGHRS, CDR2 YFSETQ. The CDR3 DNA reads TGCGCCAGCAGCGCCCGGGGGCAGGATGAAGCTTTCTTT. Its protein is CASSARGQDEAFF.